The rows below give T cell receptor beta chains drawn from one sample of a study of T-cell memory formation after mild COVID-19. TCRdb processed the 5' RACE reads anew with MiXCR; each CDR3 protein has one entry. The sample lists about 450,000 distinct CDR3 sequences, 23% seen once, with 10% to 15% in the top ten. Sequenced input: PBMCs or a T cell subset sorted from them (not recorded which). The receptors stem from an adult woman who had mild COVID-19 (a few samples of this study predate the infection). Cell type and time point are not known. The CDR3 runs from the conserved cysteine through the conserved F or W. Each record gives: clone size, D gene, J gene, V gene, CDR3 DNA, CDR3 protein. The D gene is left open where the match is weak. Some rows have no size entry. The others give once, few or many, or a class for an expanded clone.

clone_size: NA; d_call: TRBD2; j_call: TRBJ2-7; v_call: TRBV7-6; cdr3_nt: TGTGCCAGCGGGGGACTAGCGGCCCCGGAGCAGTACTTC; cdr3_aa: CASGGLAAPEQYF
clone_size: NA; d_call: NA; j_call: TRBJ2-1; v_call: TRBV7-9; cdr3_nt: TGTGCCAGCAGCTTAGCACAGGCATACAATGAGCAGTTCTTC; cdr3_aa: CASSLAQAYNEQFF
clone_size: NA; d_call: TRBD1; j_call: TRBJ1-4; v_call: TRBV5-1; cdr3_nt: TGCGCCAGCAGCTTTTCGGACAGGTGGAATGAAAAACTGTTTTTT; cdr3_aa: CASSFSDRWNEKLFF
clone_size: NA; d_call: NA; j_call: TRBJ2-2; v_call: TRBV5-5; cdr3_nt: TGTGCCAGCAGCTACGATGACACCGGGGAGCTGTTTTTT; cdr3_aa: CASSYDDTGELFF
clone_size: NA; d_call: NA; j_call: TRBJ2-7; v_call: TRBV20-1; cdr3_nt: TGCAGTGCTAGTTCAGGGCTTGTAACCTACGAGCAGTACTTC; cdr3_aa: CSASSGLVTYEQYF
clone_size: few; d_call: TRBD1; j_call: TRBJ1-4; v_call: TRBV29-1; cdr3_nt: TGCAGCGGTCTTGCCAGGGGGAAAGCTAATGAAAAACTGTTTTTT; cdr3_aa: CSGLARGKANEKLFF
clone_size: NA; d_call: NA; j_call: TRBJ1-1; v_call: TRBV6-2/TRBV6-3; cdr3_nt: TGTGCCAGCAGTTCCTTACAGGGCGCGGGGAACACTGAAGCTTTCTTT; cdr3_aa: CASSSLQGAGNTEAFF
clone_size: few; d_call: NA; j_call: TRBJ2-7; v_call: TRBV12-3/TRBV12-4; cdr3_nt: TGTGCCAGCGGCGACACCTCCTACGAGCAGTACTTC; cdr3_aa: CASGDTSYEQYF
clone_size: NA; d_call: TRBD2; j_call: TRBJ2-1; v_call: TRBV10-3; cdr3_nt: TGTGCCATCACGAGGGAGGGCCCGGATGAGCAGTTCTTC; cdr3_aa: CAITREGPDEQFF
clone_size: NA; d_call: NA; j_call: TRBJ2-7; v_call: TRBV30; cdr3_nt: TGTGCCTGGAGTTCCGACGAGCAGTACTTC; cdr3_aa: CAWSSDEQYF
clone_size: few; d_call: NA; j_call: TRBJ2-7; v_call: TRBV28; cdr3_nt: TGTGCCAGCAGTCCCCGGGATATCTCCTACGAGCAGTACTTC; cdr3_aa: CASSPRDISYEQYF
clone_size: few; d_call: TRBD1; j_call: TRBJ1-6; v_call: TRBV6-5; cdr3_nt: TGTGCCAGCAGACCCGACAGGGGTTATTCACCCCTCCACTTT; cdr3_aa: CASRPDRGYSPLHF
clone_size: many; d_call: NA; j_call: TRBJ2-7; v_call: TRBV9; cdr3_nt: TGTGCCAGCAGCGTAGGTTCACTAGCTAACGACGAGCAGTACTTC; cdr3_aa: CASSVGSLANDEQYF
clone_size: few; d_call: NA; j_call: TRBJ2-3; v_call: TRBV7-6; cdr3_nt: TGTGCCAGCAGCTTATCGGGTCCCAATGGGTATACGCAGTATTTT; cdr3_aa: CASSLSGPNGYTQYF
clone_size: few; d_call: NA; j_call: TRBJ2-6; v_call: TRBV20-1; cdr3_nt: TGCAGTGCTAAGGACGGACTCTCTGGGGCCAACGTCCTGACTTTC; cdr3_aa: CSAKDGLSGANVLTF
clone_size: NA; d_call: NA; j_call: TRBJ2-7; v_call: TRBV5-1; cdr3_nt: TGCGCCAGCAGCACAGGGATCAACGAGCAGTACTTC; cdr3_aa: CASSTGINEQYF
clone_size: few; d_call: NA; j_call: TRBJ1-1; v_call: TRBV5-1; cdr3_nt: TGCGCCAGCAGCTTGGCCGGGCGGGGGGGCACTGAAGCTTTCTTT; cdr3_aa: CASSLAGRGGTEAFF
clone_size: NA; d_call: NA; j_call: TRBJ2-7; v_call: TRBV9; cdr3_nt: TGTGCCAGCAGCGTAGAGAGGGGTGACAGGTTCTCCTACGAGCAGTACTTC; cdr3_aa: CASSVERGDRFSYEQYF
clone_size: few; d_call: TRBD2; j_call: TRBJ2-1; v_call: TRBV4-3; cdr3_nt: TGCGCCAGCAGCCAAGATTGGGCTAGCGGCTATGAGCAGTTCTTC; cdr3_aa: CASSQDWASGYEQFF
clone_size: few; d_call: NA; j_call: TRBJ1-1; v_call: TRBV7-2; cdr3_nt: TGTGCCAGCAGCTTACGACAGGCGCGGTTTGAAGCTTTCTTT; cdr3_aa: CASSLRQARFEAFF
clone_size: NA; d_call: NA; j_call: TRBJ2-7; v_call: TRBV6-1; cdr3_nt: TGTGCCAGCAGTGAAGACGGCAGTCAATACGAGCAGTACTTC; cdr3_aa: CASSEDGSQYEQYF
clone_size: NA; d_call: TRBD1; j_call: TRBJ2-1; v_call: TRBV7-2; cdr3_nt: TGTGCCAGCAGCTTCGACAGGGGAAACAATGAGCAGTTCTTC; cdr3_aa: CASSFDRGNNEQFF
clone_size: NA; d_call: TRBD1; j_call: TRBJ1-1; v_call: TRBV5-4; cdr3_nt: TGTGCCAGCAGCCCGCAACGGGACAGGAACACTGAAGCTTTCTTT; cdr3_aa: CASSPQRDRNTEAFF
clone_size: few; d_call: TRBD1; j_call: TRBJ2-1; v_call: TRBV15; cdr3_nt: TGTGCCACCAGCAGACAAGACAGGGACCTTTACAATGAGCAGTTCTTC; cdr3_aa: CATSRQDRDLYNEQFF
clone_size: NA; d_call: NA; j_call: TRBJ2-3; v_call: TRBV20-1; cdr3_nt: TGCAGTGCTCTCAATCTGGGGGGAGCAGATACGCAGTATTTT; cdr3_aa: CSALNLGGADTQYF
clone_size: NA; d_call: TRBD1; j_call: TRBJ2-7; v_call: TRBV29-1; cdr3_nt: TGCAGCACCGCGGGACAGGGTGGCGAGCAGTACTTC; cdr3_aa: CSTAGQGGEQYF
clone_size: few; d_call: NA; j_call: TRBJ2-1; v_call: TRBV5-1; cdr3_nt: TGCGCCAGCAGCTTGGATATCGACAGTAACTACAATGAGCAGTTCTTC; cdr3_aa: CASSLDIDSNYNEQFF
clone_size: many; d_call: TRBD1; j_call: TRBJ2-5; v_call: TRBV5-4; cdr3_nt: TGTGCCAGCAGCCCCCGACAGGGTCAGGAGACCCAGTACTTC; cdr3_aa: CASSPRQGQETQYF
clone_size: few; d_call: NA; j_call: TRBJ1-2; v_call: TRBV6-6; cdr3_nt: TGTGCCAGCAGTCCGAGGTGGGGCTACACCTTC; cdr3_aa: CASSPRWGYTF
clone_size: few; d_call: NA; j_call: TRBJ2-5; v_call: TRBV6-1; cdr3_nt: TGTGCCAGCAGCCGGGACGCTTGGGAGACCCAGTACTTC; cdr3_aa: CASSRDAWETQYF
clone_size: NA; d_call: TRBD2; j_call: TRBJ2-3; v_call: TRBV24-1; cdr3_nt: TGTGCCACCAGTGATAAAGCGGGAGCCGATCCTAGCACAGATACGCAGTATTTT; cdr3_aa: CATSDKAGADPSTDTQYF
clone_size: many; d_call: NA; j_call: TRBJ1-2; v_call: TRBV20-1; cdr3_nt: TGCAGTGCTAGCGCCTCTACAGGGCGGTATGGCTACACCTTC; cdr3_aa: CSASASTGRYGYTF
clone_size: few; d_call: TRBD2; j_call: TRBJ2-1; v_call: TRBV7-2; cdr3_nt: TGTGCCAGCAGCGCCCAACCCGGGACTAGCCCCGATGAGCAGTTCTTC; cdr3_aa: CASSAQPGTSPDEQFF
clone_size: NA; d_call: NA; j_call: TRBJ2-2; v_call: TRBV5-4; cdr3_nt: TGTGCCAGCAGCTTGGTAGCGGAAGGAGGGGAGCTGTTTTTT; cdr3_aa: CASSLVAEGGELFF
clone_size: few; d_call: NA; j_call: TRBJ1-1; v_call: TRBV14; cdr3_nt: TGTGCCAGCAGCCAAGAAGGGACACCGAACACTGAAGCTTTCTTT; cdr3_aa: CASSQEGTPNTEAFF
clone_size: NA; d_call: NA; j_call: TRBJ2-5; v_call: TRBV24-1; cdr3_nt: TGTGCCACCAGTGCCCGAGGGGGTCCGGTGGGAGAGACCCAGTACTTC; cdr3_aa: CATSARGGPVGETQYF